This T cell receptor beta chain was sequenced during a study of identical twins. Template switching added a universal primer site; cDNA carried unique molecular identifiers. TCRdb reprocessed the 5' RACE reads via MiXCR and lists one record per CDR3 protein. This sample has just under 650,000 distinct CDR3 sequences, with around 7.4% found just once. The study, taken as a whole, reports: Alpha sequences out of frame and shared by twins had excess low generation probability.

To note about this clonotype: Its antigen remains unidentified. One end of the junction does not line up with germline, which may come from a read error.

This CDR3 spans 14 amino acids. Per germline, CDR1 KGHDR and CDR2 SFDVKD. This sample also appeared in a second study, on yellow fever vaccine responses in identical twins. From that second work: In identical twins, vaccine T cell responses appeared partly shared and partly individual.

Input material: PBMCs. The gene calls are TRBV24-1 and TRBJ1-5, with 7 positions matching TRBD1. This receptor was taken from a young woman in good health. The CDR3 loop is CATSGDSPNQPQHF. CDR3 DNA sequence: TGTGCCACAAGTGGGGACAGCCCCAATCAGCCCCAGCATTTT.